These 20 T cell receptor beta chains share one sample of origin, sequenced in a study of control samples from healthy donors and cancer patients. This table comes from immunoSEQ multiplex PCR, and its TCRdb copy is limited to in-frame clones, with some not included. This sample yields tens of thousands of clones, of which approximately 89% are seen a single time; roughly 1.4% belongs to the top ten. Sequencing used PBMCs. These receptors came from a man between 40 and 49 years old with colorectal cancer.

V is TRBV7-8 and J is TRBJ1-4, with a weak D call TRBD1 (5 bases). The CDR3 length is 19 residues. V lost 3 bases to trimming and J lost 4 bases, with 24 bases between them. Per germline, CDR1 SGHVS and CDR2 FQNEAQ. CDR3 residues: CASSLLYSVVGEVNEKLFF. The CDR3 DNA sequence: TGTGCCAGCAGCTTGCTATATTCGGTTGTGGGGGAGGTTAATGAAAAACTGTTTTTT.

V gene TRBV4-1 combines with J gene TRBJ1-5; D unclear. V lost 4 bases, J lost 3 bases, and 25 bases lay in between. Germline CDR1 and CDR2: MGHRA and YSYEKL. The CDR3 contains 19 residues. In nucleotides, the CDR3 is TGCGCCAGCAGCCTCGAACGGCAGCTTGGGCGGTATGACAATCAGCCCCAGCATTTT. Amino acids: CASSLERQLGRYDNQPQHF.

The chain has TRBV5-1 and TRBJ2-3; 9 nucleotides line up with TRBD2. This CDR3 is 17 amino acids long. V was clipped by 4 bases and J by 5 bases; unmatched bases: 14. The V gene's germline CDR1 is SGHRS and CDR2 YFSETQ. This CDR3 reads CASSTFISGSRGDTQYF. The DNA of the CDR3 is TGCGCCAGCAGCACCTTTATTAGCGGGAGTAGGGGAGATACGCAGTATTTT.

The chain has TRBV14 and TRBJ2-1; TRBD2 agrees at 12 bases. CDR3 length: 17 amino acids. The germline CDR1 and CDR2 sequences are SGHDN and FVKESK. Trimming took 4 bases from V and 2 from J; bases not matched to a gene: 6. The CDR3 is CASSLLAGGGAYNEQFF. CDR3 in DNA: TGTGCCAGCAGCCTTCTAGCGGGAGGGGGAGCCTACAATGAGCAGTTCTTC.

J is TRBJ1-1 and V is TRBV14; 8 bases fit TRBD1. CDR3 length equals 13 residues. CDR1 SGHDN and CDR2 FVKESK come from the germline V gene. V lost 5 bases to trimming and J lost 1 base; unmatched junction nucleotides: 0. CDR3 amino acids: CASSGQGNTEAFF. The CDR3 DNA reads TGTGCCAGCAGCGGACAGGGGAACACTGAAGCTTTCTTT. The whole variable domain, filled in from reference TRBV14 and TRBJ1-1, reads EAGVTQFPSHSVIEKGQTVTLRCDPISGHDNLYWYRRVMGKEIKFLLHFVKESKQDESGMPNNRFLAERTGGTYSTLKVQPAELEDSGVYFCASSGQGNTEAFFGQGTRLTVV.

This chain connects TRBV10-3 to TRBJ1-4, with no clear D. The CDR3 covers 13 residues. Trimming took 3 bases from V and 6 from J, leaving 8 bases between them. The germline V gene encodes CDR1 ENHRY and CDR2 SYGVKD. CDR3 in amino acids: CAISEGLYEKLFF. The CDR3 nucleotides are TGTGCCATCAGTGAAGGGCTGTATGAAAAACTGTTTTTT.

The rearrangement links TRBV28 to TRBJ1-2; tentative D call: TRBD1 (6 bases). The CDR3 sequence is 15 residues long. Trimming took off 1 base at V and 4 bases at J, with 13 bases between the two ends. Looked up from germline, CDR1 is MDHEN and CDR2 is SYDVKM. CDR3 loop: CASSLFQGTSYGYTF. For the CDR3, the DNA is TGTGCCAGCAGTTTATTCCAGGGGACGAGCTATGGCTACACCTTC.

This clone has just one count. The CDR3, as DNA: TGTGCTAGTGGCAAACAGGGGATCGGGGAGCTGTTTTTT. Amino acid sequence: CASGKQGIGELFF. The chain uses TRBV12-5 and TRBJ2-2; 7 positions match TRBD1. This CDR3 has 13 residues. With V trimmed by 6 bases and J by 7 bases, 5 bases remained unmatched. CDR1 and CDR2 from the germline V gene are LGHNT and FRNRAP.

The gene calls are TRBV14 and TRBJ2-7; a possible D gene is TRBD2 (6 bases). CDR3 length: 14 amino acids. Germline CDR1 reads SGHDN; CDR2 reads FVKESK. V shed 3 bases and J shed 13 bases, with 22 bases lying between them. The CDR3 DNA reads TGTGCCAGCAGCCAGCACGGGGGTTTGGGACCGGGTTACTTC. Amino acid sequence: CASSQHGGLGPGYF.

The chain is built from TRBV28 and TRBJ1-5, with TRBD1 matching 8 bases. This CDR3 comprises 18 residues. Germline CDR1 MDHEN, CDR2 SYDVKM. J was trimmed by 0 bases and V by 5 bases; bases with no gene match: 12. The chain's CDR3 is CASSPKVTGGYSNQPQHF. Written as DNA, the CDR3 is TGTGCCAGCAGTCCGAAGGTAACAGGGGGGTATAGCAATCAGCCCCAGCATTTT. The complete variable domain, with remaining parts taken from reference TRBV28 and TRBJ1-5, reads DVKVTQSSRYLVKRTGEKVFLECVQDMDHENMFWYRQDPGLGLRLIYFSYDVKMKEKGDIPEGYSVSREKKERFSLILESASTNQTSMYLCASSPKVTGGYSNQPQHFGDGTRLSIL.

This chain connects TRBV27 to TRBJ1-1, with D perhaps TRBD1 (5 bases). CDR1 is MNHEY, CDR2 SMNVEV, per germline (reference sequence). This CDR3 contains 14 residues. Trimming left V 10 bases short and J 8 bases short, with 23 bases between. The CDR3 nucleotides read TGTGCCACCCAGAAATATTCGAGGGGAGGAGAAGCTTTCTTT. Encoded protein: CATQKYSRGGEAFF.

The chain recombines TRBV15 with TRBJ2-7; 8 bases align to TRBD1. CDR1 is LNHNV, CDR2 YYDKDF, per germline (reference sequence). There are 14 residues in the CDR3. Trimming cost V 6 bases and J 6 bases; bases outside gene matches: 10. CDR3 sequence: CATSPGTGRSEQYF. In DNA form, the CDR3 reads TGTGCCACCAGTCCAGGGACAGGAAGGAGCGAGCAGTACTTC. Looking up the rest from reference TRBV15 and TRBJ2-7 gives the full variable domain: DAMVIQNPRYQVTQFGKPVTLSCSQTLNHNVMYWYQQKSSQAPKLLFHYYDKDFNNEADTPDNFQSRRPNTSFCFLDIRSPGLGDTAMYLCATSPGTGRSEQYFGPGTRLTVT.

The chain uses TRBV11-2 and TRBJ2-7; 9 bases match TRBD1. Looked up from germline, CDR1 is SGHAT and CDR2 is FQNNGV. V was clipped by 5 bases and J by 3 bases; unmatched bases: 5. The CDR3 has 14 amino acids. The CDR3 is CASSPGTGIYEQYF. The CDR3, as DNA: TGTGCCAGCAGCCCCGGGACAGGGATCTACGAGCAGTACTTC. The full variable domain, its missing parts supplied by reference TRBV11-2 and TRBJ2-7, is EAGVAQSPRYKIIEKRQSVAFWCNPISGHATLYWYQQILGQGPKLLIQFQNNGVVDDSQLPKDRFSAERLKGVDSTLKIQPAKLEDSAVYLCASSPGTGIYEQYFGPGTRLTVT.

The chain links TRBV2 to TRBJ1-2; TRBD1 might be the D (5 bases). The length of the CDR3 is 12 residues. The V and J ends lost 11 bases and 1 base respectively, with 11 bases between them. Germline V lookup: CDR1 SNHLY, CDR2 FYNNEI. The CDR3 is CAPGGDNYGYTF. The DNA for the CDR3 is TGTGCCCCCGGGGGTGATAACTATGGCTACACCTTC.

The gene calls are TRBV14 and TRBJ2-7, with D unresolved. The germline V and J ends were trimmed by 0 bases and 2 bases, with 11 bases remaining between them. The CDR3 totals 15 residues. Looked up from germline, CDR1 is SGHDN and CDR2 is FVKESK. The CDR3 DNA reads as TGTGCCAGCAGCCAAGATCTGGTGAGGACCTACGAGCAGTACTTC. Its protein is CASSQDLVRTYEQYF.

This chain links TRBV2 with TRBJ2-1; possible D gene TRBD2, 6 bases. Germline CDR1 is SNHLY and CDR2 is FYNNEI. This CDR3 region has 14 residues. V gave up 3 bases and J gave up 0 bases, with 6 bases separating them. CDR3 sequence reads: CASSETSSYNEQFF. The CDR3 region has the DNA TGTGCCAGCAGTGAGACTAGCTCCTACAATGAGCAGTTCTTC.

The rearrangement uses TRBV11-3 and TRBJ2-7, with D possibly being TRBD1 or TRBD2 (5 bases each). The V gene lost 4 bases and the J gene lost 0 bases, with 13 bases spanning the gap. The CDR3 contains 15 residues. CDR1 is SGHNT, CDR2 YENEEA, per germline. In DNA form, the CDR3 reads TGTGCCAGCAGCTACGGGGACCCACGCTCCTACGAGCAGTACTTC. Translation gives CASSYGDPRSYEQYF.

The rearrangement links TRBV11-2 to TRBJ2-7, with 12 bases fitting TRBD2. Losses at the gene ends were 0 bases for V and 2 bases for J; bases not matched to a gene: 5. Germline loops: CDR1 SGHAT, CDR2 FQNNGV. The CDR3 loop spans 17 amino acids. The CDR3 sequence is CASSLELLAGGAYEQYF. CDR3 bases: TGTGCCAGCAGCTTAGAGTTACTAGCGGGGGGAGCCTACGAGCAGTACTTC.

V and J are TRBV25-1 and TRBJ1-6; TRBD1 matches at 9 bases. V dropped 4 bases and J dropped 3; count of bases not matched to a gene: 7. CDR3 length equals 17 residues. In germline, CDR1 is MGHDK, CDR2 SYGVNS. This chain's CDR3 is CASSVTGGNVYNSPLHF. The CDR3 DNA is TGTGCCAGCAGTGTAACAGGGGGCAACGTCTATAATTCACCCCTCCACTTT.

This chain joins TRBV25-1 and TRBJ1-2; no clear D gene. Germline-derived CDR1 and CDR2 are MGHDK and SYGVNS. The ends were cut back, 1 base at V and 5 bases at J, with 11 bases in the middle. This CDR3 comprises 14 residues. CDR3 amino acids: CASSEFLEPYGYTF. CDR3 DNA: TGTGCCAGCAGTGAATTTCTAGAACCTTATGGCTACACCTTC.